This T cell receptor (beta chain) was sequenced in a study of type 1 regulatory T cells. At the level of the study: T-allo10 is a Tr1-enriched, alloantigen-specific CD4 T cell product made in vitro.

Study findings and constraints: Type 1 regulatory T cells had a more restricted TCR repertoire than non-type 1 regulatory T cells.

Germline-derived CDR1 and CDR2 are SEHNR and FQNEAQ (reference sequence). The CDR3 contains 15 residues. Deletions cut 3 bases from V and 2 bases from J, with 13 bases between. TCRdb itself ran the reads through MiXCR, one entry per CDR3 protein. Among 60,000 to 70,000 distinct CDR3 sequences, just under 50% were seen once, and the ten largest hold approximately 2.3%. A word on this clonotype: Antigen unknown.

V is TRBV7-9 and J is TRBJ1-2, with no clear D. Source material: cultured non-Tr1 T cells, either the whole culture or a sorted T cell fraction (not recorded which). This TCR was sampled from a human donor in good health. The CDR3 region is CASSLKDGPNYGYTF. The CDR3 DNA sequence: TGTGCCAGCAGCTTGAAGGACGGACCAAACTATGGCTACACCTTC.